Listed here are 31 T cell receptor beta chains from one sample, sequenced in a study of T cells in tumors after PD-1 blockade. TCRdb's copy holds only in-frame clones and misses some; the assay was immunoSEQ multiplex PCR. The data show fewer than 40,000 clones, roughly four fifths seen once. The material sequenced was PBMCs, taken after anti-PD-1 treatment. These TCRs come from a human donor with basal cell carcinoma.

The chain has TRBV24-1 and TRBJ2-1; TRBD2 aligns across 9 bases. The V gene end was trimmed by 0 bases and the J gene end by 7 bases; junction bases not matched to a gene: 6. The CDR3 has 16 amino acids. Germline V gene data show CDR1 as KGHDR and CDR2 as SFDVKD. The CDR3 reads CATSDLGAGGQNEQFF. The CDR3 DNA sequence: TGTGCCACCAGTGATTTGGGGGCGGGGGGGCAGAATGAGCAGTTCTTC.

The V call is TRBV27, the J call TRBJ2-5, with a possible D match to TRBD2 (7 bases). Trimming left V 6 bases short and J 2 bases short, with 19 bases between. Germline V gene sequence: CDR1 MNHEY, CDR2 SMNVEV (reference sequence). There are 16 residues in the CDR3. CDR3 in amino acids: CASSRRGGGGQETQYF. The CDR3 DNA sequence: TGTGCCAGCAGCCGCCGGGGAGGGGGAGGGCAAGAGACCCAGTACTTC.

CDR3 region: CASSVVPGGANVLTF. The CDR3 DNA reads as TGTGCCAGCAGCGTAGTTCCCGGTGGGGCCAACGTCCTGACTTTC. The chain combines TRBV9 with TRBJ2-6; D ambiguous. The V gene lost 0 bases and the J gene lost 3 bases, with 7 bases spanning the gap. Germline V gene lookup returns CDR1 SGDLS and CDR2 YYNGEE. This CDR3 is built from 15 residues.

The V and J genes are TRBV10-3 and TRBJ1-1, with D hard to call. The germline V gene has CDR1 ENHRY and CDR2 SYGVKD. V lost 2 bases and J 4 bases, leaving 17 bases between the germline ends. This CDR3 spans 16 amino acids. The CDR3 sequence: CAISEPLGNGGTEAFF. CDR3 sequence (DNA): TGTGCCATCAGTGAGCCGCTCGGGAATGGCGGCACTGAAGCTTTCTTT.

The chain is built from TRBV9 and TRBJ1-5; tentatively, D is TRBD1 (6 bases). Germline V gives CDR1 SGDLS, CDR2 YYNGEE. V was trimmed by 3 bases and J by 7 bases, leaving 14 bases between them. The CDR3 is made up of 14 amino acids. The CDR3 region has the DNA TGTGCCAGCAGCGAGGGGGGAATGGAGCAGCCCCAGCATTTT. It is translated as CASSEGGMEQPQHF.

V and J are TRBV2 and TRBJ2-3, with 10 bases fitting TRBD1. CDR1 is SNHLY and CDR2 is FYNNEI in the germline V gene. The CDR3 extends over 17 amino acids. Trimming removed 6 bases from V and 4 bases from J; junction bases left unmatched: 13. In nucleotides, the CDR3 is TGTGCCAGCAGGTCCCTCGGGGGACAGGGGACTCCAGATACGCAGTATTTT. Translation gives CASRSLGGQGTPDTQYF.

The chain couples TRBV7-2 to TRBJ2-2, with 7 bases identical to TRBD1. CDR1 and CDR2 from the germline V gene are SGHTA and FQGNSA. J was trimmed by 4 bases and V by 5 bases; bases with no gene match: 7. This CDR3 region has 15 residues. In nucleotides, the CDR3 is TGTGCCAGCAGCGCATACAGGGGTGGCACCGGGGAGCTGTTTTTT. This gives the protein CASSAYRGGTGELFF.

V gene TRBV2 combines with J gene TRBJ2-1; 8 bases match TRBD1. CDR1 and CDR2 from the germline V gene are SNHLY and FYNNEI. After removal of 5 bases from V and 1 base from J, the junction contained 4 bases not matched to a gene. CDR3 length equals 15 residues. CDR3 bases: TGTGCCAGCAGTCGAAACAGGGGGTCCTACAATGAGCAGTTCTTC. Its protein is CASSRNRGSYNEQFF.

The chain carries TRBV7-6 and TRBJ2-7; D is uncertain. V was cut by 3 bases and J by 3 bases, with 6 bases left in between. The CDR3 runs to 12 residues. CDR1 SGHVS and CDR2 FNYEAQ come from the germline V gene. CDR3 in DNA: TGTGCCAGCAGCTTCGACGACTACGAGCAGTACTTC. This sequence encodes CASSFDDYEQYF.

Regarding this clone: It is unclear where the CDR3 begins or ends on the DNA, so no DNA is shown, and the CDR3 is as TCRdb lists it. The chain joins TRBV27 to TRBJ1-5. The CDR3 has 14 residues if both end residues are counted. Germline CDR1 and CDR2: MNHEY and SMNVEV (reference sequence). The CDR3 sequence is CASSILGGGQPQHF.

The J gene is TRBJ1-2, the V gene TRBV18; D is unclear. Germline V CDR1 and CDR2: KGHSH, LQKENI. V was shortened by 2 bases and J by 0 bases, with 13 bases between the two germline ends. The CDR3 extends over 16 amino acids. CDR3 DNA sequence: TGTGCCAGCTCACCAATAGGGCTTCCACCTAACTATGGCTACACCTTC. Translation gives CASSPIGLPPNYGYTF.

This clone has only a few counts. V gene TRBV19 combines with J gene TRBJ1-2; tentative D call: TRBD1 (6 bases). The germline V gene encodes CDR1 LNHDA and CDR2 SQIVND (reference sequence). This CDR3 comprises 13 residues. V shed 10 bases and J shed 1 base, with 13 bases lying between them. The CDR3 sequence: CATKTGVNYGYTF. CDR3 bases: TGTGCCACTAAGACAGGCGTTAACTATGGCTACACCTTC.

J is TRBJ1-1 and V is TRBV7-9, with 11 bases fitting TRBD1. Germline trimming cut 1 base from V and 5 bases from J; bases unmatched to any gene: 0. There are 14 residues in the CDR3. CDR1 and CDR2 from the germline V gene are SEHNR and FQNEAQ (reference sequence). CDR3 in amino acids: CASSLGDRGTEAFF. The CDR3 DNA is TGTGCCAGCAGCTTAGGGGACAGGGGGACTGAAGCTTTCTTT.

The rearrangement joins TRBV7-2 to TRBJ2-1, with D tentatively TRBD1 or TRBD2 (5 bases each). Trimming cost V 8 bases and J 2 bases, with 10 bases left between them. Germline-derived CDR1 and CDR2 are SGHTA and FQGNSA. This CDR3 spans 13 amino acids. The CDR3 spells CASGTQPYNEQFF. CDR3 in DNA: TGTGCCAGCGGGACGCAGCCCTACAATGAGCAGTTCTTC.

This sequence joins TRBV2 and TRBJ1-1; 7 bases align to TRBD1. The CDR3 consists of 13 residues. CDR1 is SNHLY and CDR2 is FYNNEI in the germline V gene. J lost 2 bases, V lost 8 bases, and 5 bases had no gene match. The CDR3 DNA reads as TGTGCCAGCGGGGACAGCCTAAACACTGAAGCTTTCTTT. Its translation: CASGDSLNTEAFF.

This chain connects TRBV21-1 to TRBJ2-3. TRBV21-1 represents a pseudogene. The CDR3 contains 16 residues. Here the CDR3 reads CASSKIGGGVADTQYF. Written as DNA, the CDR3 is TGTGCCAGCAGCAAGATAGGAGGGGGTGTCGCAGATACGCAGTATTTT.

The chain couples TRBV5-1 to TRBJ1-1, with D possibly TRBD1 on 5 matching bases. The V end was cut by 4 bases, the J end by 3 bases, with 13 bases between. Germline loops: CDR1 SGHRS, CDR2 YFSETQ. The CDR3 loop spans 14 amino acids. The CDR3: CASSPRQGDTEAFF. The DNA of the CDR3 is TGCGCCAGCAGCCCCAGACAAGGGGACACTGAAGCTTTCTTT. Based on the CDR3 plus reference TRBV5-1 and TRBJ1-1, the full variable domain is KAGVTQTPRYLIKTRGQQVTLSCSPISGHRSVSWYQQTPGQGLQFLFEYFSETQRNKGNFPGRFSGRQFSNSRSEMNVSTLELGDSALYLCASSPRQGDTEAFFGQGTRLTVV.

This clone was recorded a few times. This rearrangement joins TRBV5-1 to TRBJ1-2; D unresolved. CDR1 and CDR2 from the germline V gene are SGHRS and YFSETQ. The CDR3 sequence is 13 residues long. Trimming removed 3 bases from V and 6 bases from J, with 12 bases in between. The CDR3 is CASSSRGAHGYTF. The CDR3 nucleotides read TGCGCCAGCAGCTCGCGGGGTGCGCATGGCTACACCTTC.

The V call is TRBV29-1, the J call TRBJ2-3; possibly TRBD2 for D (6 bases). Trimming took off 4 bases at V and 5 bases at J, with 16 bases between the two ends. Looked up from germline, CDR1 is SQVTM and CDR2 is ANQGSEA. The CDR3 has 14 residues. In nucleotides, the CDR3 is TGCAGCGTTGGGGGTGGAGGGGCAGGAGATACGCAGTATTTT. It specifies CSVGGGGAGDTQYF.

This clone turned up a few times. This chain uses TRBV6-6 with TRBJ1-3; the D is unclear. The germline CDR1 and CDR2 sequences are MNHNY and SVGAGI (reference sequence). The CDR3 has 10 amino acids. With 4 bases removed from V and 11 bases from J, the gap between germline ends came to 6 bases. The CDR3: CASSSGPIYF. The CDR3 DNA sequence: TGTGCCAGCAGTTCCGGGCCCATATATTTT.

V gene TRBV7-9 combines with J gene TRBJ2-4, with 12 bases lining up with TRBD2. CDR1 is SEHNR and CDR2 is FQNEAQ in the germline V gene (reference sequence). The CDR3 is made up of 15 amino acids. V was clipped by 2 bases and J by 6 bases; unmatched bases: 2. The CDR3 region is CASSLTSGRSNIQYF. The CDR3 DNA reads TGTGCCAGCAGCTTAACTAGCGGGAGGTCAAACATTCAGTACTTC.

The CDR3 DNA follows: TGTGCCAGCAGCTTAGCAGCGGGGGAGTACAATGAGCAGTTCTTC. Translated, it gives CASSLAAGEYNEQFF. This chain connects TRBV7-2 to TRBJ2-1, with 8 bases fitting TRBD2. With 0 bases clipped from V and 4 bases from J, the junction kept 2 bases outside the gene matches. The CDR3 is made up of 15 amino acids. Germline-derived CDR1 and CDR2 are SGHTA and FQGNSA.

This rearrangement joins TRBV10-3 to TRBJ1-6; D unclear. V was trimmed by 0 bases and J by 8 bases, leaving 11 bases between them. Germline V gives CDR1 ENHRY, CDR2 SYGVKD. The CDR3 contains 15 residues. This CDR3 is CAISESTPKDSPLHF. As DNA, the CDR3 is TGTGCCATCAGTGAGTCAACTCCAAAGGATTCACCCCTCCACTTT.

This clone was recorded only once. CDR3 in amino acids: CASSQYGTGRNQPQHF. In nucleotides, the CDR3 is TGCGCCAGCAGCCAGTACGGGACAGGACGCAATCAGCCCCAGCATTTT. V usage is TRBV4-1 and J usage is TRBJ1-5; TRBD1 aligns across 8 bases. Looked up from germline, CDR1 is MGHRA and CDR2 is YSYEKL. The CDR3 consists of 16 residues. The V gene end was trimmed by 3 bases and the J gene end by 2 bases; junction bases not matched to a gene: 6.

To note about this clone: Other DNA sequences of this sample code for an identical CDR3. The CDR3 bases are TGTGCCAGCAGTTACTCTAGCGGGAGAGAGACCCAGTACTTC. Translation: CASSYSSGRETQYF. The rearrangement uses TRBV6-5 and TRBJ2-5; 9 nucleotides align to TRBD2. Looked up from germline, CDR1 is MNHEY and CDR2 is SVGAGI. The V segment lost 0 bases and the J segment 4 bases; nucleotides outside the gene matches: 0. The CDR3 contains 14 residues.

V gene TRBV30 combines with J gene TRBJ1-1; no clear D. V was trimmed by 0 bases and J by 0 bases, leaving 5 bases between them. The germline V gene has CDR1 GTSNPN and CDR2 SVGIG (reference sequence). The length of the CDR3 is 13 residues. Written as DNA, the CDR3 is TGTGCCTGGAGTGTAAACATGAACACTGAAGCTTTCTTT. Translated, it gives CAWSVNMNTEAFF.

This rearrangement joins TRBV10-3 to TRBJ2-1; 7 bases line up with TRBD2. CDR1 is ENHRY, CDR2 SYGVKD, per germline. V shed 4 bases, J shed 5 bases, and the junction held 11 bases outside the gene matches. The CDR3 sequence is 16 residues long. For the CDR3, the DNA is TGTGCCATCAGTGGCCTAACTAGCGCCCTAAACAATGAGCAGTTCTTC. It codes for CAISGLTSALNNEQFF.

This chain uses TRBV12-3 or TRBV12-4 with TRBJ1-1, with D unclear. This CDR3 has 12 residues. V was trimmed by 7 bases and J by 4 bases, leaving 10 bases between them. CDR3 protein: CASNPMATEAFF. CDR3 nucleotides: TGTGCCAGCAACCCAATGGCCACTGAAGCTTTCTTT.

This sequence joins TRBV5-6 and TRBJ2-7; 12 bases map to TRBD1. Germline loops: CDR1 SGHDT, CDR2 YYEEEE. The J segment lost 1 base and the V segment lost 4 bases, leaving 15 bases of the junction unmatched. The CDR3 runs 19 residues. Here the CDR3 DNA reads TGTGCCAGCAGCCCGGGGACAGGGGGCGCGTTTCATCGGTCCTACGAGCAGTACTTC. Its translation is CASSPGTGGAFHRSYEQYF.

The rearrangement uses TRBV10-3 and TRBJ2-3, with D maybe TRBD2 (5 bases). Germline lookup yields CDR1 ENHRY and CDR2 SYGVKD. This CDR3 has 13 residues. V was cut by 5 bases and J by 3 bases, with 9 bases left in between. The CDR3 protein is CAISSRETDTQYF. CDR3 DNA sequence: TGTGCCATCAGTTCCCGGGAAACAGATACGCAGTATTTT.

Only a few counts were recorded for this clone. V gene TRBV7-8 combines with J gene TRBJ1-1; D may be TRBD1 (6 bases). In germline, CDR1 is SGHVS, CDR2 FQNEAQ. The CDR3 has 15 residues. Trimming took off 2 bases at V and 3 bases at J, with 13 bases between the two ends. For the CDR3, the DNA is TGTGCCAGCAGCTTACGAGTGGGGGCGGACACTGAAGCTTTCTTT. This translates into CASSLRVGADTEAFF.